Reported below is one TCR beta chain. The antigen remains unidentified. This sample stems from a study of human thymus T cells. Overall study findings and caveats: Thymic and blood repertoires seemed to show skewed V and J gene use. Related research described strongly overlapping thymic repertoires in unrelated people.

Thymic tissue was derived from resections collected during corrective heart surgery. Infants, healthy and Finnish, who were having corrective surgery for congenital heart defects served as donors. Germline values: CDR1 LNHDA, CDR2 SQIVND (reference sequence). Trimming removed 1 base from V and 1 base from J; junction bases left unmatched: 10. The CDR3 sequence is 18 residues long. Method: immunoSEQ multiplex PCR; TCRdb's copy keeps in-frame clones and lacks some. The top ten hold more than 0.02% of the sample, which has around 130,000 clones, about 95% seen once. The J gene is TRBJ2-1, the V gene TRBV19, with 7 bases that match TRBD1. The sample consisted of thymus tissue. This clonotype was sampled from a boy younger than two with a congenital heart defect but otherwise immunologically healthy. The CDR3 DNA reads as TGTGCCAGTAGTATAGCCAAAAGACAGGGCCAGTCCTACAATGAGCAGTTCTTC. Translated: CASSIAKRQGQSYNEQFF.